This T cell receptor (beta chain) was recovered during a study of blood T cell repertoires in COVID-19. Using immunoSEQ multiplex PCR, the repertoire was profiled, and TCRdb retains in-frame clones only, with some absent. The table has approximately 170,000 clones, around nine tenths seen once. This CDR3 is built from 18 residues. V dropped 1 base and J dropped 4; count of bases not matched to a gene: 10. The germline CDR1 and CDR2 sequences are SGHVS and FQNEAQ. The V call is TRBV7-8, the J call TRBJ2-7; 13 bases fit TRBD2. Input material: PBMCs or T cells enriched from blood (not recorded which). This clonotype was sampled from a woman under 30 who had recovered from COVID-19. The CDR3 reads CASSLGRTSGRFYYEQYF. The CDR3 DNA reads as TGTGCCAGCAGCTTAGGTAGGACTAGCGGGAGATTCTATTACGAGCAGTACTTC.